Below, one T cell receptor beta chain is given with its context. Antigen specificity is unknown. This sample stems from a study of shared clonotypes between healthy human individuals. Study results and limitations: As a rule, naive subsets had a larger estimated richness than memory subsets.

Naive CD8 cells lacked CD45RO and underwent positive selection for CCR7, leaving out terminally differentiated effector memory CD45RA+ cells. The donors were all Caucasian adults (living in Nashville, Tennessee). Repertoires were generated with immunoSEQ multiplex PCR, while TCRdb's copy carries only in-frame clones and drops some. The profile covers some 1,900,000 clones, with about 95% appearing a single time and 1.2% taken by the ten largest. The CDR3 is 18 residues long. The trim removed 4 bases at V and 1 base at J, leaving 10 bases unmatched. Germline V gene data show CDR1 as MDHEN and CDR2 as SYDVKM.

The receptor was derived from a man younger than 35 in good health. The chain links TRBV28 to TRBJ2-4; 10 bases are shared with TRBD1. The sample consisted of naive CD8+ T cells sorted from blood. This CDR3 reads CASSYPIGTGEAKNIQYF. The CDR3 DNA follows: TGTGCCAGCAGTTACCCCATCGGGACAGGGGAGGCCAAAAACATTCAGTACTTC.